This TCR beta chain appears in the sequencing data of a study of blood T cell repertoires in COVID-19. About the research overall: Acute-phase and convalescent COVID-19 samples originated in the United States, Italy and Spain.

Recruited during active infection, patients (from Seattle) were subsequently followed longitudinally. The V end was cut by 8 bases, the J end by 5 bases, with 15 bases between. The V gene's germline CDR1 is LNHDA and CDR2 SQIVND (reference sequence). This CDR3 is built from 13 residues. Methods used by the authors: Amplified reference gene primers provided the basis for estimating nucleated cell counts. The protocol was immunoSEQ multiplex PCR, while the TCRdb copy is restricted to in-frame clones and leaves out a portion. The DNA was the basis for D and trimming; V, J and clone size are from that table. The sample carries a few hundred thousand clones, 90% recorded once.

Sequenced input: peripheral blood. This rearrangement joins TRBV19 to TRBJ1-1; D ambiguous. This clonotype originated in a woman aged 60 to 75 with COVID-19, enrolled during active disease. CDR3 sequence reads: CASSWSPRTEAFF. DNA for the CDR3: TGTGCCAGTTCTTGGTCGCCGCGGACTGAAGCTTTCTTT. The full variable domain, with the rest looked up from reference TRBV19 and TRBJ1-1, is DGGITQSPKYLFRKEGQNVTLSCEQNLNHDAMYWYRQDPGQGLRLIYYSQIVNDFQKGDIAEGYSVSREKKESFPLTVTSAQKNPTAFYLCASSWSPRTEAFFGQGTRLTVV.